Following are 20 T cell receptor beta chains from one sample sequenced in a study of T cell repertoires in ileal Crohn's disease. The protocol was immunoSEQ multiplex PCR, while the TCRdb copy is restricted to in-frame clones and leaves out a portion. Of around 15,000 clones in the sample, 87% are singletons; the top ten hold 3.7%. Material for sequencing was ileal tissue. These receptors originate from an adult with Crohn's disease.

This clone has just a few counts. The chain is built from TRBV7-2 and TRBJ2-3, with TRBD2 matching over 15 bases. This CDR3 is built from 19 residues. The V and J ends lost 5 bases and 3 bases, in that order; junction bases with no gene match: 12. Looked up from germline, CDR1 is SGHTA and CDR2 is FQGNSA. The CDR3 reads CASSPNPGLAGGLTDTQYF. The CDR3 nucleotides read TGTGCCAGCAGCCCGAATCCGGGACTAGCGGGAGGTTTAACAGATACGCAGTATTTT. Full variable domain (rest looked up from reference TRBV7-2 and TRBJ2-3): GAGVSQSPSNKVTEKGKDVELRCDPISGHTALYWYRQSLGQGLEFLIYFQGNSAPDKSGLPSDRFSAERTGGSVSTLTIQRTQQEDSAVYLCASSPNPGLAGGLTDTQYFGPGTRLTVL.

The chain has TRBV25-1 and TRBJ2-7, with D maybe TRBD2 (5 bases). The CDR3 contains 15 residues. Trimming cost V 1 base and J 3 bases, with 13 bases left between them. CDR1 and CDR2 (germline): MGHDK, SYGVNS. The CDR3 DNA is TGTGCCAGCAGTGAATTTGCGAAGCGGTACTACGAGCAGTACTTC. Translating it yields CASSEFAKRYYEQYF.

The V call is TRBV7-2, the J call TRBJ2-5, with TRBD2 matching over 13 bases. Germline trimming cut 5 bases from V and 5 bases from J; bases unmatched to any gene: 8. The CDR3 is 16 residues long. The germline V gene has CDR1 SGHTA and CDR2 FQGNSA. CDR3 amino acids: CASSLTSGRARETQYF. CDR3 nucleotide sequence: TGTGCCAGCAGCCTTACTAGCGGGAGGGCCAGGGAGACCCAGTACTTC.

This chain joins TRBV6-1 and TRBJ2-5; 9 positions agree with TRBD1. CDR1 MNHNS and CDR2 SASEGT come from the germline V gene. The CDR3 is 12 amino acids. V was clipped by 7 bases and J by 5 bases; unmatched bases: 2. The CDR3 region has the DNA TGTGCCAGCATGGACAGGGGTGAGACCCAGTACTTC. It specifies CASMDRGETQYF.

J is TRBJ2-1 and V is TRBV6-6, with D maybe TRBD2 (5 bases). V lost 2 bases and J lost 0, with 5 bases in between. The length of the CDR3 is 14 residues. Germline values: CDR1 MNHNY, CDR2 SVGAGI (reference sequence). The CDR3 coding sequence is TGTGCCAGCAGTTACGCGGGCTCCTACAATGAGCAGTTCTTC. Protein: CASSYAGSYNEQFF.

The chain is built from TRBV25-1 and TRBJ2-7, with D possibly being TRBD1 (6 bases). CDR3 length equals 15 residues. CDR1 and CDR2 from the germline V gene are MGHDK and SYGVNS. Trimming cost V 2 bases and J 1 base, with 12 bases left between them. The CDR3, as DNA: TGTGCCAGCAGTGAAGTCGGAGACAGGTCCTACGAGCAGTACTTC. The encoded protein is CASSEVGDRSYEQYF.

The chain recombines TRBV5-1 with TRBJ2-2, with 7 positions matching TRBD1. CDR1 is SGHRS and CDR2 is YFSETQ in the germline V gene. Germline trimming cut 4 bases from V and 2 bases from J; bases unmatched to any gene: 8. This CDR3 spans 16 amino acids. The chain's CDR3 is CASSPPGQLNTGELFF. CDR3 coding DNA: TGCGCCAGCAGCCCCCCGGGACAGCTTAACACCGGGGAGCTGTTTTTT. Supplemented by reference TRBV5-1 and TRBJ2-2, the full variable domain reads KAGVTQTPRYLIKTRGQQVTLSCSPISGHRSVSWYQQTPGQGLQFLFEYFSETQRNKGNFPGRFSGRQFSNSRSEMNVSTLELGDSALYLCASSPPGQLNTGELFFGEGSRLTVL.

This chain uses TRBV19 with TRBJ1-5, with a possible D match to TRBD1 (6 bases). V lost 8 bases to trimming and J lost 3 bases, with 11 bases between them. Germline loops: CDR1 LNHDA, CDR2 SQIVND (reference sequence). The CDR3 extends over 13 amino acids. The CDR3: CASLQGINQPQHF. The CDR3 region has the DNA TGTGCCAGTCTACAGGGTATCAATCAGCCCCAGCATTTT.

V and J are TRBV27 and TRBJ2-1; 11 bases are shared with TRBD2. J gave up 6 bases and V 7 bases, and 11 bases lay outside the gene matches. The CDR3 sequence is 16 residues long. Germline V gives CDR1 MNHEY, CDR2 SMNVEV (reference sequence). CDR3 region: CASTLTSGERGNEQFF. DNA for the CDR3: TGTGCCAGCACCCTGACTAGCGGGGAAAGAGGCAATGAGCAGTTCTTC.

This sequence joins TRBV4-2 and TRBJ2-7; D uncertain. Germline CDR1 is LGHNA and CDR2 is YNFKEQ. V was pared by 4 bases and J by 2 bases, with 12 bases between. The CDR3 has 14 residues. The CDR3 loop is CASSLNSEPYEQYF. CDR3 sequence (DNA): TGTGCCAGCAGCCTCAACTCGGAGCCCTACGAGCAGTACTTC.

The chain is built from TRBV7-8 and TRBJ2-1; 8 bases align to TRBD2. The CDR3 has 15 residues. In germline, CDR1 is SGHVS, CDR2 FQNEAQ. The junction had 14 bases not matched to a gene; V was cut back by 5 bases and J by 11 bases. As DNA, the CDR3 is TGTGCCAGCAGCGGTGATGCGCTGGGCGGGGGGAAGCAGTTCTTC. Its translation: CASSGDALGGGKQFF.

The J gene is TRBJ1-5, the V gene TRBV6-1; TRBD1 agrees at 7 bases. CDR1 is MNHNS and CDR2 is SASEGT in the germline V gene. The V and J ends lost 3 bases and 0 bases, in that order; junction bases with no gene match: 5. This CDR3 is 16 amino acids long. The CDR3 DNA follows: TGTGCCAGCAGTGAGCTGACAGGGTATAGCAATCAGCCCCAGCATTTT. Protein product: CASSELTGYSNQPQHF.

J is TRBJ1-1 and V is TRBV4-1; TRBD1 is a possible D gene (6 bases). Germline CDR1 and CDR2: MGHRA and YSYEKL. V dropped 3 bases and J dropped 7 bases, with 15 bases sitting between them. This CDR3 is 14 amino acids long. The CDR3 loop reads CASSHRWTAREAFF. CDR3 nucleotides: TGCGCCAGCAGCCACAGATGGACAGCCCGTGAAGCTTTCTTT.

V and J are TRBV7-3 and TRBJ2-4; 10 bases are shared with TRBD2. The J segment lost 1 base and the V segment lost 3 bases, leaving 0 bases of the junction unmatched. Germline assignment: CDR1 SGHTA and CDR2 FQGTGA. The CDR3 contains 15 residues. This chain's CDR3 is CASSFSGGAKNIQYF. CDR3 coding DNA: TGTGCCAGCAGCTTTAGCGGGGGGGCCAAAAACATTCAGTACTTC.

V and J are TRBV19 and TRBJ2-1; 9 nucleotides line up with TRBD1. J lost 9 bases, V lost 3 bases, and 9 bases had no gene match. The CDR3 length is 15 residues. CDR1 and CDR2 (germline): LNHDA, SQIVND (reference sequence). This chain's CDR3 is CASSMKQGARSEQFF. CDR3 DNA: TGTGCCAGTAGTATGAAACAGGGGGCGCGGAGTGAGCAGTTCTTC. Using reference TRBV19 and TRBJ2-1 for the parts outside the CDR3, the full variable domain is DGGITQSPKYLFRKEGQNVTLSCEQNLNHDAMYWYRQDPGQGLRLIYYSQIVNDFQKGDIAEGYSVSREKKESFPLTVTSAQKNPTAFYLCASSMKQGARSEQFFGPGTRLTVL.

The chain recombines TRBV9 with TRBJ2-7; 9 bases are a match to TRBD1. Germline V lookup: CDR1 SGDLS, CDR2 YYNGEE. This CDR3 has 14 residues. The V gene end was trimmed by 0 bases and the J gene end by 5 bases; junction bases not matched to a gene: 3. CDR3 amino acids: CASSVGDREDEQYF. For the CDR3, the DNA is TGTGCCAGCAGCGTAGGGGACAGGGAAGACGAGCAGTACTTC. Complete variable domain (other parts from reference TRBV9 and TRBJ2-7): DSGVTQTPKHLITATGQRVTLRCSPRSGDLSVYWYQQSLDQGLQFLIQYYNGEERAKGNILERFSAQQFPDLHSELNLSSLELGDSALYFCASSVGDREDEQYFGPGTRLTVT.

This clone has just one count. The chain recombines TRBV2 with TRBJ2-2; 7 nucleotides align to TRBD2. Looked up from germline, CDR1 is SNHLY and CDR2 is FYNNEI. With V trimmed by 5 bases and J by 1 base, 1 base remained unmatched. The CDR3 totals 14 residues. The CDR3 DNA reads as TGTGCCAGCAGTTTAGCGGGGAACACCGGGGAGCTGTTTTTT. It encodes CASSLAGNTGELFF.

The genes are TRBV19 and TRBJ1-1; D not resolved. CDR3 length: 13 amino acids. V lost 5 bases, J lost 0 bases, and 7 bases lay in between. The germline V gene has CDR1 LNHDA and CDR2 SQIVND (reference sequence). Written as DNA, the CDR3 is TGTGCCAGTAGTTATACAGTGAACACTGAAGCTTTCTTT. Translated: CASSYTVNTEAFF.

This chain links TRBV2 with TRBJ1-2; D remains unclear. The CDR3 spans 11 residues. Germline lookup yields CDR1 SNHLY and CDR2 FYNNEI. The V end lost 3 bases, the J end lost 5 bases, and 4 bases lay between the germline ends. CDR3 DNA: TGTGCCAGCAGTGAGTCATATGGCTACACCTTC. It encodes CASSESYGYTF.

The rearrangement links TRBV28 to TRBJ2-3; 7 bases match TRBD2. This CDR3 has 16 amino acids. CDR1 is MDHEN and CDR2 is SYDVKM in the germline V gene. Trimming removed 3 bases from V and 3 bases from J; junction bases left unmatched: 9. The CDR3 region has the DNA TGTGCCAGCAGTTTCTGGGAGGGCAGTGGGACAGATACGCAGTATTTT. The encoded protein is CASSFWEGSGTDTQYF. Filled out from reference TRBV28 and TRBJ2-3, the complete variable domain reads DVKVTQSSRYLVKRTGEKVFLECVQDMDHENMFWYRQDPGLGLRLIYFSYDVKMKEKGDIPEGYSVSREKKERFSLILESASTNQTSMYLCASSFWEGSGTDTQYFGPGTRLTVL.